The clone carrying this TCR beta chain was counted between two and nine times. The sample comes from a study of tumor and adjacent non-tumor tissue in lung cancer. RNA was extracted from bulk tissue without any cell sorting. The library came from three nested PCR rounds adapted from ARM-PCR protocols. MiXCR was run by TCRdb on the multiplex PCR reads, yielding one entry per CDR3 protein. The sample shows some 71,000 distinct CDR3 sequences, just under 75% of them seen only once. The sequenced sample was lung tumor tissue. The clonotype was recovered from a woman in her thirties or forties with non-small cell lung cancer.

The CDR3 DNA sequence: TGTGCCAACAGGCCCCAGGGCCTCTACGAGCAGTACTTC. It encodes CANRPQGLYEQYF. The genes are TRBV28 and TRBJ2-7, with D possibly TRBD1 on 5 matching bases. The germline gives CDR1 MDHEN, CDR2 SYDVKM. Trimming left V 10 bases short and J 3 bases short, with 16 bases between. This CDR3 is built from 13 residues.